A selection of T cell receptor beta chains follows, all from one sample in a study of cytomegalovirus exposure and HLA in healthy donors. The protocol was immunoSEQ multiplex PCR, while the TCRdb copy is restricted to in-frame clones and leaves out a portion. The sample has about 130,000 clones, 89% seen once; the top ten hold around 9%. The sample taken for sequencing was PBMCs. Receptors originate from a woman between 18 and 30 years old in good health and CMV-seropositive. The CDR3 runs from the conserved cysteine through the conserved F or W. D genes are given only for firm matches. Some rows have no size entry. The others give once, few or many, or a class for an expanded clone.

CDR3nt | CDR3aa | j_gene | abundance | v_gene | len | d_gene
TGTGCCAGCAGTCCCAGACTAGCGGGGGGCACCGGGGAGCTGTTTTTT | CASSPRLAGGTGELFF | TRBJ2-2 | . | TRBV27 | 16 | TRBD2
TGTGCCAGCTCACCACCGTTTGCAGTCTACGAGCAGTACTTC | CASSPPFAVYEQYF | TRBJ2-7 | . | TRBV18 | 14 | .
TGCGCCAGCAGCCAAGTCGGGACTGAGCACTACGAGCAGTACTTC | CASSQVGTEHYEQYF | TRBJ2-7 | . | TRBV4-1 | 15 | .
TGTGCCAGCAGCCAAGTGGCCATGGTCACCAAGGGACAGGGGGGAAGAGGTCAGCCCCAGCATTTT | CASSQVAMVTKGQGGRGQPQHF | TRBJ1-5 | . | TRBV14 | 22 | TRBD1
TGTGCCAGCAGCTTGGGACAGGGTATGAACACTGAAGCTTTCTTT | CASSLGQGMNTEAFF | TRBJ1-1 | once | TRBV5-4 | 15 | TRBD1
TGCGCCAGCAGCTTGGCCCGGGACACGGGGACCTCTTCTGGGGCCAACGTCCTGACTTTC | CASSLARDTGTSSGANVLTF | TRBJ2-6 | . | TRBV5-1 | 20 | .
TGTGCCAGCAGCCAATTCGGTACCTCCTACGAGCAGTACTTC | CASSQFGTSYEQYF | TRBJ2-7 | . | TRBV14 | 14 | .
TGTGCCAGCAGCGACCACGCGACTAGCGGCTCCTACGAGCAGTACTTC | CASSDHATSGSYEQYF | TRBJ2-7 | . | TRBV7-2 | 16 | TRBD2
TGCGCCAGCAGCTTGGGGCAGGGGTTGGATGGCTACACCTTC | CASSLGQGLDGYTF | TRBJ1-2 | . | TRBV5-1 | 14 | .
TGTGCCAGCAGCTTAAACGGAGTAGGAGAGACCCAGTACTTC | CASSLNGVGETQYF | TRBJ2-5 | . | TRBV7-2 | 14 | .
TGTGCCAGCAGCTTAGCGGCGGGGCGCACAGATACGCAGTATTTT | CASSLAAGRTDTQYF | TRBJ2-3 | . | TRBV11-1 | 15 | .
TGTGCCAGCTCACCAGGGGGCGGCGGACAGCCCCAGCATTTT | CASSPGGGGQPQHF | TRBJ1-5 | once | TRBV18 | 14 | .
TGTGCCAGCAGTTACTCGAGCTTTGTGTTTACTGAAGCTTTCTTT | CASSYSSFVFTEAFF | TRBJ1-1 | . | TRBV6-5 | 15 | .
TGTGCCAGCAGCCAGGGGGCCAGGGGAGAAGCTTTCTTT | CASSQGARGEAFF | TRBJ1-1 | . | TRBV14 | 13 | .
TGTGCCAGCAGCCGGTGGGCCAACTCCTACGAGCAGTACTTC | CASSRWANSYEQYF | TRBJ2-7 | once | TRBV6-5 | 14 | .
TGTGCCTGGAGTGTACCCGGCAGGGGATTTGGAAACACCATATATTTT | CAWSVPGRGFGNTIYF | TRBJ1-3 | . | TRBV30 | 16 | .
TGTGCCAGCAGTTTCCTGAGACAGGGGGCAGGTCAGCCCCAGCATTTT | CASSFLRQGAGQPQHF | TRBJ1-5 | . | TRBV28 | 16 | TRBD1
TGTGCCAGCAGTTCGGACCCGACAGGGGGCAATGAGCAGTTCTTC | CASSSDPTGGNEQFF | TRBJ2-1 | . | TRBV27 | 15 | TRBD1